This T cell receptor (beta chain) was sequenced during a study of blood T cell repertoires in COVID-19. Study information: T cells, B-cell-depleted T cells, or PBMCs supplied cDNA or gDNA.

The repertoire was sequenced with immunoSEQ multiplex PCR; TCRdb's copy has only in-frame clones and lacks some. The sample records roughly 460,000 clones, 80% to 90% being singletons. The CDR3 is 11 residues long. V gave up 0 bases and J gave up 6 bases, with 6 bases separating them. CDR1 and CDR2 (germline): DFQATT, SNEGSKA (reference sequence). Sequencing was performed on peripheral blood. This chain connects TRBV20-1 to TRBJ2-7; possible D gene TRBD2, 5 bases. The receptor comes from a man between 18 and 29 years old with COVID-19, enrolled during active disease. This chain's CDR3 is CSARELGEQYF. The CDR3 DNA sequence: TGCAGTGCTAGAGAACTAGGCGAGCAGTACTTC.